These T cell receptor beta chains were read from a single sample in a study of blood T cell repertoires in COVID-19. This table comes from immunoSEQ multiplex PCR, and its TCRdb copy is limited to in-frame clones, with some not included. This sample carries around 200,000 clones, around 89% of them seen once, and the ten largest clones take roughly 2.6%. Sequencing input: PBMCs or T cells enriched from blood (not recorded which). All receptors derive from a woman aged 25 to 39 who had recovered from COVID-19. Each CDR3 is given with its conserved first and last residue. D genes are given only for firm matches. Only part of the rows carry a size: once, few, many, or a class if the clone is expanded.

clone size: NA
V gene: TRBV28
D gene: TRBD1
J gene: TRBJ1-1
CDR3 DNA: TGTGCCGGACAGGGGAACACTGAAGCTTTCTTT
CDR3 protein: CAGQGNTEAFF

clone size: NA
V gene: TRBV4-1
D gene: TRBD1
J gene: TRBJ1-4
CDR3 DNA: TGCGCCAGCAGCCTGGGACAGGGAGAAAAACTGTTTTTT
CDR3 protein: CASSLGQGEKLFF

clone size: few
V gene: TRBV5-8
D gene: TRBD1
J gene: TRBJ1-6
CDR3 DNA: TGTGCCAGCAGCTTGGGACAGGGAGGCAATTCACCCCTCCACTTT
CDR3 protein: CASSLGQGGNSPLHF

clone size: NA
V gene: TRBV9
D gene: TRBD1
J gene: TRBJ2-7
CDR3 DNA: TGTGCCAGCAGCGTATTCGGACAGGGGGACGCCGAGCAGTACTTC
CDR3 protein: CASSVFGQGDAEQYF

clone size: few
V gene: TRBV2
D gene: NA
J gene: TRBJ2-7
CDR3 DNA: TGTGCCGGTCCCAGGGTGGTTCCCGAGCAGTACTTC
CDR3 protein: CAGPRVVPEQYF

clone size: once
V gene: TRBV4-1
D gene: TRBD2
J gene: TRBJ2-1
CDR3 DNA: TGCGCCAGCAGCCAAGGAAAAGTGAGCGGGGGGGCTTCCAATGAGCAGTTCTTC
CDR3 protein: CASSQGKVSGGASNEQFF

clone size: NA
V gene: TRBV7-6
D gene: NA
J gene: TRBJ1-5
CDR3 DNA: TGTGCCAGCAGTAGATTCAGGGGAAATCAGCCCCAGCATTTT
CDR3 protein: CASSRFRGNQPQHF

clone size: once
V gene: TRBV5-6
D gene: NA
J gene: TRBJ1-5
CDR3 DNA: TGTGCCAGCAGCTTGACAGGGAGGGGACAGCCCCAGCATTTT
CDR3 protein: CASSLTGRGQPQHF

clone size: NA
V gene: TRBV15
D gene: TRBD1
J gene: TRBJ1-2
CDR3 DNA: TGTGCCACCAGCAGAGACTCCAGGGGGCGCGGTGGCTACACCTTC
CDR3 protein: CATSRDSRGRGGYTF

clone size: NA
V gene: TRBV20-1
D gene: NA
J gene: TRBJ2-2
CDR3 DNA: TGCAGTGCTAGTCGTTTCGGGGAGCTGTTTTTT
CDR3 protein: CSASRFGELFF

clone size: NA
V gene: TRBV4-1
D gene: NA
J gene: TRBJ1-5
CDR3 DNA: TGCGCCAGCAGCCAAGACCAGGGGTCCAATCAGCCCCAGCATTTT
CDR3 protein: CASSQDQGSNQPQHF

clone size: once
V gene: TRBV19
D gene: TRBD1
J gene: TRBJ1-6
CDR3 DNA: TGTGCCAGCCAGGGACAGAAGGATGCCTATAATTCACCCCTCCACTTT
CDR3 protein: CASQGQKDAYNSPLHF

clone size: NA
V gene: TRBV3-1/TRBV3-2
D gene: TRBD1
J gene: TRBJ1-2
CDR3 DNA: TGTGCCAGCAGCCAAGAAGCGCCAGTGGGGGACGGACAGGACTTCTACACCTTC
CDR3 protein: CASSQEAPVGDGQDFYTF

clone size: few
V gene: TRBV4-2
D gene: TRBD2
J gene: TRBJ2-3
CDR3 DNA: TGTGCCAGCAGCCTTAGCGGGGGGGCCGAAGAGGTGCAGTATTTT
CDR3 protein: CASSLSGGAEEVQYF

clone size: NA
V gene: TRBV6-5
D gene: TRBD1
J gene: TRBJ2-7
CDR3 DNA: TGTGCCAGCAGTTACCTCGGACAGGGGGCTTACGAGCAGTACTTC
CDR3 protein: CASSYLGQGAYEQYF

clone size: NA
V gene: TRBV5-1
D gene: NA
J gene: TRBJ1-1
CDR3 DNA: TGCGCCAGCAGCTTGGCAGGTTTGGACACTGAAGCTTTCTTT
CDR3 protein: CASSLAGLDTEAFF

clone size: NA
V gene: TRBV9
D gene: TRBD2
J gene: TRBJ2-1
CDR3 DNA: TGTGCCAGCAGCGTCGGCGGGGGGGCGGGCAATGAGCAGTTCTTC
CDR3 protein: CASSVGGGAGNEQFF

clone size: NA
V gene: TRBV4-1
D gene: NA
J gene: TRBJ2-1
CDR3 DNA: TGCGCCAGCAGCCCCCCGGCGGGGCCTTACAATGAGCAGTTCTTC
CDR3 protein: CASSPPAGPYNEQFF

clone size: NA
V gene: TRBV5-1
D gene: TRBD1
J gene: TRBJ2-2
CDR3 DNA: TGCGCCAGCAGTTCCGGGACAGGGAAATCGGCCGGGGAGCTGTTTTTT
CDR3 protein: CASSSGTGKSAGELFF

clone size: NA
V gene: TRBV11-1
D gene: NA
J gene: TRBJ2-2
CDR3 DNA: TGTGCCAGCAGCTACGACAGGACCGGGGAGCTGTTTTTT
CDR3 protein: CASSYDRTGELFF

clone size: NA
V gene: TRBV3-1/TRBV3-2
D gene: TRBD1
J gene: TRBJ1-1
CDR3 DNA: TGTGCCAGCAGCCCGATTCGGGACAGCATGAACACTGAAGCTTTCTTT
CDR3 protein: CASSPIRDSMNTEAFF

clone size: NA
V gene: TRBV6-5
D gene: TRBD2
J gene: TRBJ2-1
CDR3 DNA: TGTGCCAGCAGGGGAAGAGCGGGGACCAATGAGCAGTTCTTC
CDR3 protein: CASRGRAGTNEQFF

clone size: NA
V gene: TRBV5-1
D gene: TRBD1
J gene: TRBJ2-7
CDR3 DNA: TGCGCCAGCAGCTTGACGGGACAGGGCACCTACGAGCAGTACTTC
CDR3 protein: CASSLTGQGTYEQYF

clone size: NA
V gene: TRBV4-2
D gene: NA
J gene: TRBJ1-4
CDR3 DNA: TGTGCCAGCAGCCAAGAGGCGGGGGGCGGGAATGAAAAACTGTTTTTT
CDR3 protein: CASSQEAGGGNEKLFF

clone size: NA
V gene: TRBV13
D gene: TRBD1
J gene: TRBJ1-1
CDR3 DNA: TGTGCCAGCAGCCCTTCGACAGGGCGGGACACTGAAGCTTTCTTT
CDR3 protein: CASSPSTGRDTEAFF

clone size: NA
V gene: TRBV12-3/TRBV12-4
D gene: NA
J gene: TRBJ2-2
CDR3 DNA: TGTGCCAGCAGTTTCAGGACCGGGGAGCTGTTTTTT
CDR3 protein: CASSFRTGELFF

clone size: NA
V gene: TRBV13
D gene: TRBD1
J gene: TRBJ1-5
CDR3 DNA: TGTGCCAGCAGCTTGGGCAGGGGGCACTATAGCAATCAGCCCCAGCATTTT
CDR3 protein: CASSLGRGHYSNQPQHF

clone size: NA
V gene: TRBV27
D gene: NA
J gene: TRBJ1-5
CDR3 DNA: TGTGCCAGCAGCCGAAATGGGGAGGGCAATCAGCCCCAGCATTTT
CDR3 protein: CASSRNGEGNQPQHF

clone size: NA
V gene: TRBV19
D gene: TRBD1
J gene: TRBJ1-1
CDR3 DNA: TGTGCCAGTAGTATAGTGGACAGGAATGAAGCTTTCTTT
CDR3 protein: CASSIVDRNEAFF

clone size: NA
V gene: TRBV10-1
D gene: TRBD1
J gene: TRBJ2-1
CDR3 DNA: TGCGCCAGCAAGGGACAGGGTTCCTACAATGAGCAGTTCTTC
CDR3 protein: CASKGQGSYNEQFF

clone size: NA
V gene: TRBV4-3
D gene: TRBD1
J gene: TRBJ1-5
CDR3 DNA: TGCGCCAGCAGCCAAGATTGGGACAGGGTAGGGCAGCCCCAGCATTTT
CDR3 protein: CASSQDWDRVGQPQHF

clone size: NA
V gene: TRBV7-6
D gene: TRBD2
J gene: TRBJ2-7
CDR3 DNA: TGTGCCAGCAGCTCGGGGGGTCAATACGAGCAGTACTTC
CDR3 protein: CASSSGGQYEQYF

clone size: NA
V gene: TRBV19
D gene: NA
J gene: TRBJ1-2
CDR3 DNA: TGTGCCAGTACTAGGCAGGGTAACTATGGCTACACCTTC
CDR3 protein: CASTRQGNYGYTF

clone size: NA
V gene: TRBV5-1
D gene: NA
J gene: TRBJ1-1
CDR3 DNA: TGCGCCAGCAGCCTATACGGGGGGACGAACACTGAAGCTTTCTTT
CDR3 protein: CASSLYGGTNTEAFF

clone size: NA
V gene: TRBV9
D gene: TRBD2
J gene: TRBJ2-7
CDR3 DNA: TGTGCCAGCAGCGTAGACGGGGAGGGCTACGAGCAGTACTTC
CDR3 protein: CASSVDGEGYEQYF

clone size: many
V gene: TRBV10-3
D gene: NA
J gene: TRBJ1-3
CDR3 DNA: TGTGCCATCAAGGAGGCCTCTGGAAACACCATATATTTT
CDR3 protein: CAIKEASGNTIYF

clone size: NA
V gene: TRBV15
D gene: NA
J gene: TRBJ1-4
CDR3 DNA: TGTGCCACCAGCAGACTATCCCTTAATGAAAAACTGTTTTTT
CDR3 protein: CATSRLSLNEKLFF

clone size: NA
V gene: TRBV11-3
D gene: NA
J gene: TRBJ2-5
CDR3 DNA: TGTGCCAGCAGCTTCAGGGCGGCCCAGTACTTC
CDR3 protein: CASSFRAAQYF

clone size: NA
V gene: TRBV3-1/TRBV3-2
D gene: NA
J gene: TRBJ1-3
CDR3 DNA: TGTGCCAGCAGCCAAGAACCGGGCTCTGGAAACACCATATATTTT
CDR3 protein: CASSQEPGSGNTIYF

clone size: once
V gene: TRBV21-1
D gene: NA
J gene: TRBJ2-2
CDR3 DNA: TGTGCCAGCAGCAAAGCGAGGGCTAGCGGGGGGAACACCGGGGAGCTGTTTTTT
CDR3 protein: CASSKARASGGNTGELFF

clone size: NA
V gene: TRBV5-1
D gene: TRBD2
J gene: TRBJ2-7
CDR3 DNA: TGCGCCAGCTACATCGGACTAGCGGGGGTTGAGCAGTACTTC
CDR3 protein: CASYIGLAGVEQYF

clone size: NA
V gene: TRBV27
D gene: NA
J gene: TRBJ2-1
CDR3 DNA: TGTGCCAGCAGTTTATCGCGGTACAATGAGCAGTTCTTC
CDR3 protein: CASSLSRYNEQFF

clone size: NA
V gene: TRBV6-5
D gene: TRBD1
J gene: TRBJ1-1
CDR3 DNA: TGTGCCAGCAGTTCCCTCTGGGACAGGGGGAACACTGAAGCTTTCTTT
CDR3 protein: CASSSLWDRGNTEAFF